The 4 T cell receptor beta chains given below trace back to one sample, sequenced in a study of beta chain features in type 1 diabetes listed by TCRdb under 2018. Summary of the overall study and its limitations: A moderate but significant shortening of TCRB CDR3 length was observed in type 1 diabetes patients in all four CD4+ subsets.

Which antigens these TCRs recognize remains unknown. Library construction relied on the immunoSEQ multiplex PCR assay. All of the isolated RNA was reverse transcribed with the High Capacity cDNA Reverse Transcription Kit, so expressed TCRB transcripts were sequenced. Imported from immuneACCESS, the table was reduced by TCRdb to in-frame sequences with V and J called. These copies leave out some clones; in studies compared against another copy, an unresolved V gene accounts for under half, and the cause of the remainder is not known. For this sample the table gives roughly 240,000 clones, of which around 25% were detected only once. Over 0.01% of the sample lies in the top ten. Source material: naive CD4+ T cells from blood. In the paper's terms, the cell subset or site label means: true naive CD4+ T cells. The receptors stem from a woman aged 30 to 39 with type 1 diabetes.

The gene calls are TRBV15 and TRBJ1-1; D is unclear. Germline-derived CDR1 and CDR2 are LNHNV and YYDKDF (reference sequence). The CDR3 is made up of 13 amino acids. The V end was cut by 4 bases, the J end by 6 bases, with 12 bases between. The CDR3 spells CATSKYREAEAFF. CDR3 DNA sequence: TGTGCCACCAGCAAGTATAGGGAGGCTGAAGCTTTCTTT.

This clone was seen only once. This chain connects TRBV28 to TRBJ2-3; 8 positions match TRBD2. Germline V lookup: CDR1 MDHEN, CDR2 SYDVKM. This CDR3 spans 15 amino acids. The V segment lost 7 bases and the J segment 3 bases; nucleotides outside the gene matches: 9. CDR3 DNA: TGTGCCAGCAACCCATCAGCGGGAGAAACAGATACGCAGTATTTT. The encoded protein is CASNPSAGETDTQYF. The entire variable domain, with the rest obtained from reference TRBV28 and TRBJ2-3, is as follows: DVKVTQSSRYLVKRTGEKVFLECVQDMDHENMFWYRQDPGLGLRLIYFSYDVKMKEKGDIPEGYSVSREKKERFSLILESASTNQTSMYLCASNPSAGETDTQYFGPGTRLTVL.

The chain recombines TRBV5-1 with TRBJ1-1; 7 positions match TRBD1. In germline, CDR1 is SGHRS, CDR2 YFSETQ. The J segment lost 4 bases and the V segment lost 4 bases, leaving 13 bases of the junction unmatched. The CDR3 runs 16 residues. CDR3 coding DNA: TGCGCCAGCAGCCCGGGACAGATCTACGAGGTCACTGAAGCTTTCTTT. Protein sequence: CASSPGQIYEVTEAFF.

This clone turned up a few times. The chain recombines TRBV20-1 with TRBJ2-5; tentatively, D is TRBD1 (6 bases). Trimming removed 3 bases at V and 13 bases at J, with 15 bases between. Germline CDR1 DFQATT, CDR2 SNEGSKA (reference sequence). This CDR3 has 11 residues. The CDR3 DNA reads as TGCAGTGCTAGTAATACAGGGTTCTGGTACTTC. This gives the protein CSASNTGFWYF.